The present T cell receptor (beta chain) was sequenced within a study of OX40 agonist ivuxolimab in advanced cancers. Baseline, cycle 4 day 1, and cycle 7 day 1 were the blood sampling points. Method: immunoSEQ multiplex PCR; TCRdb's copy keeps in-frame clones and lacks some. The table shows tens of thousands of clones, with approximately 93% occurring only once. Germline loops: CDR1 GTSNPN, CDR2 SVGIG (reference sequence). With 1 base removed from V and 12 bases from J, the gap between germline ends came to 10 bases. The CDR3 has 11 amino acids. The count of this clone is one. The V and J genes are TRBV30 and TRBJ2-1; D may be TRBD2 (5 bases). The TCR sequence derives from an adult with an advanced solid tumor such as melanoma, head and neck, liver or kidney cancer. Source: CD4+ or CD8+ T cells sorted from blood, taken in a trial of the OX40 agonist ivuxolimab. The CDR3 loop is CAWSATRAQFF. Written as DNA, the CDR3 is TGTGCCTGGAGTGCCACGCGGGCGCAGTTCTTC.